The 11 T cell receptor beta chains below all came from one sample that was sequenced in a study of cytomegalovirus exposure and HLA in healthy donors. The PCR contained 60 Vbeta and 13 Jbeta primers. Profiled with immunoSEQ multiplex PCR; TCRdb holds only in-frame clones, not every one. The sample contains 65,000 to 80,000 clones, 74% of which appear only once. The sequenced sample was PBMCs. These receptor sequences come from a man in his forties in good health and CMV-seropositive.

This clone was counted once. The CDR3 protein is CASSFRGSNQPQHF. DNA of the CDR3: TGTGCCAGTAGTTTCCGGGGTAGCAATCAGCCCCAGCATTTT. The chain employs TRBV19 and TRBJ1-5; D gene unclear. Germline CDR1 and CDR2: LNHDA and SQIVND (reference sequence). This CDR3 has 14 amino acids. V shed 5 bases and J shed 0 bases, with 8 bases lying between them. The full variable domain, in which reference TRBV19 and TRBJ1-5 provide the parts outside the CDR3, is DGGITQSPKYLFRKEGQNVTLSCEQNLNHDAMYWYRQDPGQGLRLIYYSQIVNDFQKGDIAEGYSVSREKKESFPLTVTSAQKNPTAFYLCASSFRGSNQPQHFGDGTRLSIL.

The chain recombines TRBV28 with TRBJ2-4, with D unresolved. CDR1 is MDHEN, CDR2 SYDVKM, per germline. V lost 7 bases and J 5 bases, leaving 12 bases between the germline ends. The CDR3 consists of 13 residues. CDR3 sequence (DNA): TGTGCCAGCAACCCTGGCGGTCAAAACATTCAGTACTTC. This gives the protein CASNPGGQNIQYF.

V is TRBV5-8 and J is TRBJ2-7; 12 bases line up with TRBD1. V trimming: 4 bases; J trimming: 6 bases; junction bases outside the gene matches: 11. CDR3 length: 16 residues. Germline CDR1 SGHTS, CDR2 YDEGEE. The CDR3 loop reads CASSTPGTGGASEQYF. The CDR3 nucleotides read TGTGCCAGCAGCACACCCGGGACAGGGGGCGCAAGCGAGCAGTACTTC.

This chain joins TRBV11-2 and TRBJ2-2; the D gene is possibly TRBD2 (5 bases). V lost 1 base and J 7 bases, leaving 7 bases between the germline ends. The CDR3 contains 13 residues. Germline CDR1 SGHAT, CDR2 FQNNGV. The CDR3 reads CASSLGGYGELFF. DNA for the CDR3: TGTGCCAGCAGCTTAGGAGGGTACGGGGAGCTGTTTTTT. Drawing the rest from reference TRBV11-2 and TRBJ2-2, the complete variable domain is EAGVAQSPRYKIIEKRQSVAFWCNPISGHATLYWYQQILGQGPKLLIQFQNNGVVDDSQLPKDRFSAERLKGVDSTLKIQPAKLEDSAVYLCASSLGGYGELFFGEGSRLTVL.

The V gene is TRBV6-4, the J gene TRBJ2-3; a possible D gene is TRBD2 (7 bases). The CDR3 covers 14 residues. The ends were cut back, 3 bases at V and 2 bases at J, with 9 bases in the middle. Germline CDR1 and CDR2: MRHNA and SNTAGT. For the CDR3, the DNA is TGTGCCAGCAGTGAGGGGGGGGCCACAGATACGCAGTATTTT. Translating gives CASSEGGATDTQYF.

The V call is TRBV28, the J call TRBJ1-2; D perhaps matches TRBD1 (6 bases). Germline loops: CDR1 MDHEN, CDR2 SYDVKM. V was trimmed by 6 bases and J by 4 bases, leaving 15 bases between them. This CDR3 comprises 14 residues. CDR3 DNA: TGTGCCAGCAGCCTAGGGGGACGGGTCTATGGCTACACCTTC. Translation gives CASSLGGRVYGYTF.

This clone is medium-sized in the sample. The chain joins TRBV14 to TRBJ1-1, with D perhaps TRBD1 (5 bases). This CDR3 is built from 13 residues. Germline V gene sequence: CDR1 SGHDN, CDR2 FVKESK. Trimming pared 11 bases from V and 4 bases from J, leaving 17 bases between. The CDR3 sequence: CACKDGGGTEAFF. As DNA, the CDR3 is TGTGCCTGTAAGGACGGGGGAGGCACTGAAGCTTTCTTT.

The chain uses TRBV28 and TRBJ1-2; TRBD1 agrees at 9 bases. Per the germline V gene, CDR1 is MDHEN and CDR2 is SYDVKM. The CDR3 is 15 residues long. The ends lost 6 bases at V and 3 bases at J; junction bases unmatched: 8. The CDR3 DNA reads as TGTGCCAGCAGCTCCTACAGGGGGCGGGACTATGGCTACACCTTC. Its protein product is CASSSYRGRDYGYTF.

This clone has just a few counts. The chain employs TRBV6-5 and TRBJ1-1; D possibly corresponds to TRBD1 (5 bases). CDR1 and CDR2 (germline): MNHEY, SVGAGI. The V end was cut by 7 bases, the J end by 0 bases, with 12 bases between. The CDR3 runs to 14 residues. CDR3 in DNA: TGTGCCAGCACCCCCGGGGGGGTGAACACTGAAGCTTTCTTT. Translation gives CASTPGGVNTEAFF.

This clone appeared once. The gene calls are TRBV6-6 and TRBJ2-2; D is possibly TRBD2 (6 bases). The CDR3 covers 13 residues. Germline values: CDR1 MNHNY, CDR2 SVGAGI (reference sequence). Deletions cut 10 bases from V and 6 bases from J, with 15 bases between. The chain's CDR3 is CATGDSSSGELFF. The DNA for the CDR3 is TGTGCCACCGGGGACTCGTCATCCGGGGAGCTGTTTTTT.

J is TRBJ1-5 and V is TRBV6-4, with D possibly TRBD1 on 6 matching bases. The V end was cut by 8 bases, the J end by 0 bases, with 23 bases between. Germline values: CDR1 MRHNA, CDR2 SNTAGT. The CDR3 contains 18 residues. The chain's CDR3 is CASGVPGTLLLSNQPQHF. Written as DNA, the CDR3 is TGTGCCAGCGGCGTCCCCGGGACACTCCTCCTTAGCAATCAGCCCCAGCATTTT.